This is a list of T cell receptor beta chains from one sample in a study of T cells after yellow fever vaccination. In TCRdb, the 5' RACE reads were re-called with MiXCR into one record per CDR3 protein. The sample consists of some 300,000 distinct CDR3 sequences, over 8.5% of them appearing once. Material: CD4+ T cells sorted from PBMCs, obtained 45 days after the yellow fever booster vaccination. These receptors originate from a man between 18 and 35 years old who received the YFV17D yellow fever vaccine. Both conserved end residues are part of each CDR3. The order of the fields is clone size, D gene, V gene, J gene, CDR3 protein, CDR3 DNA. D genes are given only for firm matches. Not every row has a clone size; where given, it reads once, few, many or a size class.

.	TRBD2	TRBV6-5	TRBJ2-3	CASSYSNGGATDTQYF	TGTGCCAGCAGTTACTCTAACGGGGGGGCAACAGATACGCAGTATTTT
few	.	TRBV12-3/TRBV12-4	TRBJ1-2	CASSLQDGYTF	TGTGCCAGCAGTTTACAGGATGGCTACACCTTC
few	.	TRBV7-2	TRBJ1-2	CASSRLWRNYGYTF	TGTGCCAGCAGCCGCCTTTGGCGTAACTATGGCTACACCTTC
few	.	TRBV18	TRBJ1-5	CASSPGDSWRGNQPQHF	TGTGCCAGCTCACCGGGGGACTCATGGCGGGGCAATCAGCCCCAGCATTTT
.	TRBD1	TRBV6-5	TRBJ2-1	CASSYEGQSSEQFF	TGTGCCAGCAGTTACGAGGGACAGTCATCTGAGCAGTTCTTC
many	.	TRBV5-5	TRBJ1-1	CASSKGNTEAFF	TGTGCCAGCAGTAAGGGAAACACTGAAGCTTTCTTT
.	.	TRBV4-2	TRBJ1-5	CASSQARVGQPQHF	TGTGCCAGCAGCCAAGCCAGGGTCGGTCAGCCCCAGCATTTT
.	TRBD1	TRBV14	TRBJ1-1	CASSHRQGRTEAFF	TGTGCCAGCAGCCATCGACAGGGGAGGACTGAAGCTTTCTTT
few	.	TRBV24-1	TRBJ2-2	CATSDPGTGNTGELFF	TGTGCCACCAGTGATCCCGGGACGGGGAACACCGGGGAGCTGTTTTTT
few	.	TRBV25-1	TRBJ2-2	CATSRDLNTGELFF	TGTGCCACGAGTAGGGATCTAAACACCGGGGAGCTGTTTTTT
.	.	TRBV30	TRBJ1-1	CAWNLGGANTEAFF	TGTGCCTGGAACCTCGGCGGAGCGAACACTGAAGCTTTCTTT
.	.	TRBV11-2	TRBJ2-6	CASSTLRDTPSSGANVLTF	TGTGCCAGCAGCACCCTCCGGGACACACCTAGCTCTGGGGCCAACGTCCTGACTTTC
.	TRBD1	TRBV6-6	TRBJ1-4	CASRRQGRKLFF	TGTGCCAGCAGGAGACAGGGACGAAAACTGTTTTTT
few	TRBD2	TRBV7-2	TRBJ2-3	CASSPWERGITDTQYF	TGTGCCAGCAGCCCCTGGGAGCGGGGGATCACAGATACGCAGTATTTT